These 18 T cell receptor beta chains share one sample of origin, sequenced in a study of CD8 T cells in ankylosing spondylitis. TCRdb reprocessed the 5' RACE reads via MiXCR and lists one record per CDR3 protein. Here the sample spans about 90,000 distinct CDR3 sequences, more than 8.5% being singletons. Overall study results and limits: For ankylosing spondylitis blood, a TCR beta motif of about eight highly homologous variants appeared characteristic.

No antigens are known for them. The sequencing sample was made of blood, either unsorted or a sorted T cell fraction (not recorded which). These receptors were obtained from a male donor with ankylosing spondylitis.

The sample holds many counts of this clonotype. The V gene is TRBV10-2, the J gene TRBJ2-7; D not resolved. The V gene's germline CDR1 is WSHSY and CDR2 SAAADI. The CDR3 runs 12 residues. The V end was cut by 3 bases, the J end by 2 bases, with 5 bases between. CDR3 residues: CASSEWAYEQYV. Written as DNA, the CDR3 is TGCGCCAGCAGTGAATGGGCCTACGAGCAGTACGTC.

Turning to this clonotype: At one of its ends the junction is not consistent with the germline gene, which may arise from a read error. The rearrangement links TRBV29-1 to TRBJ2-7; 13 bases agree with TRBD2. Germline CDR1 is SQVTM and CDR2 is ANQGSEA. This CDR3 has 16 residues. The CDR3 coding sequence is TGCAGCGTTGTTGGGACTAGCGGGAAGGAGATCTACAAGCAGTACTTC. This sequence encodes CSVVGTSGKEIYKQYF.

This clonotype came up many times. The rearrangement joins TRBV7-8 to TRBJ2-2; unclear D gene. CDR1 and CDR2 (germline): SGHVS, FQNEAQ. The V and J ends lost 1 base and 6 bases respectively, with 3 bases between them. The length of the CDR3 is 12 residues. The CDR3 is CASSLEAGELFF. The CDR3 DNA sequence: TGTGCCAGCAGCTTAGAGGCCGGGGAGCTGTTTTTT.

The CDR3 reads CASSLGWGEAFF. In DNA form, the CDR3 reads TGTGCCAGCAGCCTCGGATGGGGTGAAGCTTTCTTT. The chain links TRBV7-2 to TRBJ1-1, with D hard to call. Looked up from germline, CDR1 is SGHTA and CDR2 is FQGNSA. The CDR3 covers 12 residues. V was shortened by 5 bases and J by 7 bases, with 11 bases between the two germline ends.

This clonotype was seen at least ten times. This chain links TRBV7-4 with TRBJ2-7; 7 nucleotides match TRBD1. V dropped 5 bases and J dropped 1; count of bases not matched to a gene: 5. The CDR3 sequence is 14 residues long. The germline gives CDR1 SGHVT, CDR2 SQSDAQ. CDR3 nucleotide sequence: TGTGCCAGCAGCACACGACAGGGTTCCTACGAGCAGTACGTC. It translates to CASSTRQGSYEQYV.

This clonotype was detected ten times or more. This chain connects TRBV11-2 to TRBJ2-1; D gene unclear. The CDR3 totals 14 residues. Trimming removed 6 bases at V and 1 base at J, with 10 bases between. CDR1 SGHAT and CDR2 FQNNGV come from the germline V gene. The CDR3 spells CASSLAGSYNEQFF. As DNA, the CDR3 is TGTGCCAGCAGTTTGGCCGGTTCCTACAATGAGCAGTTCTTC.

In this sample, this clonotype turned up many times. CDR3 sequence: CASSFGGTDTQYF. The CDR3 nucleotides are TGTGCCAGCAGCTTTGGGGGTACAGATACGCAGTATTTT. This chain joins TRBV5-6 and TRBJ2-3; D may correspond to TRBD1 or TRBD2 (5 bases each). Germline V gives CDR1 SGHDT, CDR2 YYEEEE. The CDR3 contains 13 residues. V was clipped by 2 bases and J by 3 bases, with 7 bases between them.

There are many counts of this clonotype. CDR3 sequence reads: CSATGTSEYEQYF. The DNA for the CDR3 is TGCAGTGCTACCGGGACTAGCGAATACGAGCAGTACTTC. This sequence joins TRBV20-1 and TRBJ2-7; 10 positions match TRBD2. Trimming cost V 4 bases and J 4 bases; bases outside gene matches: 4. CDR3 length: 13 amino acids. Germline assignment: CDR1 DFQATT and CDR2 SNEGSKA (reference sequence).

The sample holds many counts of this clonotype. V and J are TRBV24-1 and TRBJ1-5; D gene unclear. Looked up from germline, CDR1 is KGHDR and CDR2 is SFDVKD. The CDR3 sequence is 13 residues long. V was pared by 4 bases and J by 7 bases, with 10 bases between. The CDR3 DNA sequence: TGTGCCACCAGTGAGTATGGGAACCAGCCCCAGCATTTT. Amino acids: CATSEYGNQPQHF.

The chain links TRBV19 to TRBJ2-1; the match to TRBD1 covers 9 bases. The CDR3 runs to 15 residues. J gave up 7 bases and V 3 bases, and 7 bases lay outside the gene matches. The germline gives CDR1 LNHDA, CDR2 SQIVND (reference sequence). Here the CDR3 reads CASSIWGQGRNEQFF. The CDR3 DNA follows: TGTGCCAGTAGTATTTGGGGACAGGGTAGGAATGAGCAGTTCTTC.

CDR3: CASSLDGPWDTYGYTF. In DNA, the CDR3 is TGCGCCAGCAGCTTGGATGGTCCGTGGGATACTTATGGCTACACCTTC. This sequence joins TRBV5-1 and TRBJ1-2; D gene uncertain. Germline assignment: CDR1 SGHRS and CDR2 YFSETQ. The CDR3 consists of 16 residues. Trimming removed 0 bases at V and 5 bases at J, with 17 bases between. Based on the CDR3 plus reference TRBV5-1 and TRBJ1-2, the full variable domain is KAGVTQTPRYLIKTRGQQVTLSCSPISGHRSVSWYQQTPGQGLQFLFEYFSETQRNKGNFPGRFSGRQFSNSRSEMNVSTLELGDSALYLCASSLDGPWDTYGYTFGSGTRLTVV.

This clonotype was observed a handful of times. One junction end disagrees with the germline gene, perhaps due to a read error. This chain links TRBV20-1 with TRBJ2-1, with D hard to call. Germline-derived CDR1 and CDR2 are DFQATT and SNEGSKA (reference sequence). The CDR3 covers 14 residues. The CDR3 DNA is TGCAGTGCTACCAAATTTGGCTCCTACAATGAGCGGTTCTTC. Its translation: CSATKFGSYNERFF.

In its sample, this clonotype was seen a few times. The chain is built from TRBV7-9 and TRBJ1-2, with D perhaps TRBD1 (5 bases). The CDR3 length is 13 residues. The V end was cut by 1 base, the J end by 5 bases, with 8 bases between. Germline V gene lookup returns CDR1 SEHNR and CDR2 FQNEAQ (reference sequence). The CDR3 bases are TGTGCCAGCAGCTTAGTGGGGCCATATGGCTACACCTTC. Translation gives CASSLVGPYGYTF.

This clonotype was observed a few times. This chain uses TRBV12-5 with TRBJ2-5; D possibly corresponds to TRBD1 (6 bases). There are 12 residues in the CDR3. Germline CDR1 reads LGHNT; CDR2 reads FRNRAP. Trimming took off 4 bases at V and 9 bases at J, with 12 bases between the two ends. CDR3 nucleotides: TGTGCTAGTGGTTCAGGGGTCTGGTCCCAGTACTTC. Its translation: CASGSGVWSQYF.

This chain joins TRBV7-2 and TRBJ1-2; 10 positions agree with TRBD1. J gave up 8 bases and V 5 bases, and 8 bases lay outside the gene matches. This CDR3 spans 14 amino acids. Germline CDR1 SGHTA, CDR2 FQGNSA. The CDR3 spells CASSHRDRGRGYTF. The CDR3 nucleotides are TGTGCCAGCAGCCACCGGGACAGGGGACGGGGCTACACCTTC.

The V gene is TRBV20-1, the J gene TRBJ2-1; 14 bases agree with TRBD2. The junction had 10 bases not matched to a gene; V was cut back by 5 bases and J by 10 bases. In germline, CDR1 is DFQATT, CDR2 SNEGSKA (reference sequence). The CDR3 spans 15 residues. This CDR3 reads CSAPGEGLAGVEQFF. Here the CDR3 DNA reads TGCAGTGCTCCCGGAGAGGGACTAGCGGGAGTGGAGCAGTTCTTC.

In this sample, this clonotype turned up a few times. The rearrangement uses TRBV27 and TRBJ1-2; 8 bases fit TRBD1. Germline loops: CDR1 MNHEY, CDR2 SMNVEV (reference sequence). The CDR3 covers 16 residues. V lost 0 bases and J lost 0; bases outside the gene matches: 3. The CDR3 bases are TGTGCCAGCAGTTTATCCGGACAGGGAGCTAACTATGGCTACACCTTC. The encoded protein is CASSLSGQGANYGYTF.

This clonotype was observed a few times. The CDR3 coding sequence is TGTGCCAGCAGTTTTTTTCCGAACACTGAAGCTTTCTTT. Protein sequence: CASSFFPNTEAFF. V is TRBV27 and J is TRBJ1-1; no clear D. From germline, CDR1 is MNHEY and CDR2 SMNVEV (reference sequence). The CDR3 is made up of 13 amino acids. The V end was cut by 3 bases, the J end by 1 base, with 6 bases between.